This T cell receptor (beta chain) stems from a study of control samples from healthy donors and cancer patients. Sequencing was performed with immunoSEQ multiplex PCR; in TCRdb, only in-frame clones are kept and a portion is missing. This table has about 170,000 clones, 80% to 90% appearing once. The sequenced material came from blood. The clonotype was recovered from a woman in her thirties in good health.

This CDR3 is CASSPAGRTYEQYV. CDR3 coding DNA: TGTGCCAGCTCCCCGGCCGGCCGGACCTACGAGCAGTACGTC. This chain uses TRBV18 with TRBJ2-7; D remains ambiguous. Trimming took off 6 bases at V and 2 bases at J, with 14 bases between the two ends. There are 14 residues in the CDR3. CDR1 and CDR2 from the germline V gene are KGHSH and LQKENI.